This TCR beta chain was found in a study of shared clonotypes between healthy human individuals. In the study overall: The plates for each donor numbered three CD4 naive, three CD4 memory, two CD8 naive and one CD8 memory. Study-wide points: Naive subsets usually exceeded memory subsets in estimated richness.

Comment on this clone: Its target is not known.

Produced via immunoSEQ multiplex PCR; TCRdb's table is partial and in-frame only. Of 950,000 to 1,300,000 clones in the sample, approximately 72% were seen once. Sample: memory CD4+ T cells sorted from blood. Subset of the sample: CD45RA-negative fraction. This TCR came from a man younger than 30 in good health.

CDR3 protein: CASSWGLAQGGEQYF. In DNA, the CDR3 is TGTGCCAGCAGCTGGGGACTAGCCCAAGGGGGCGAGCAGTACTTC. This sequence joins TRBV5-4 and TRBJ2-7, with 9 bases aligning to TRBD2. This CDR3 spans 15 amino acids. Germline loops: CDR1 SGHNT, CDR2 YYREEE (reference sequence). The V and J ends lost 3 bases and 6 bases, in that order; junction bases with no gene match: 10.